The next 17 T cell receptor beta chains were all read from a single sample in a study of cytomegalovirus exposure and HLA in healthy donors. The PCR contained 60 Vbeta and 13 Jbeta primers. Method: immunoSEQ multiplex PCR; TCRdb's copy keeps in-frame clones and lacks some. Of 150,000 to 250,000 clones in the sample, approximately 85% are singletons; the top ten hold approximately 2.1%. Input material: PBMCs. Receptors were obtained from a woman between 50 and 59 years old in good health and CMV-seronegative.

The chain carries TRBV18 and TRBJ2-5; the D gene is possibly TRBD1 (6 bases). The CDR3 runs 14 residues. The V and J ends lost 2 bases and 5 bases respectively, with 12 bases between them. The germline V gene encodes CDR1 KGHSH and CDR2 LQKENI. The CDR3 DNA is TGTGCCAGCTCACCAATACAGGGAACCGAGACCCAGTACTTC. This gives the protein CASSPIQGTETQYF.

This chain connects TRBV5-4 to TRBJ2-5; D might be TRBD2 (6 bases). The CDR3 length is 15 residues. Germline V gene lookup returns CDR1 SGHNT and CDR2 YYREEE (reference sequence). V was cut by 3 bases and J by 1 base, with 13 bases left in between. CDR3 residues: CASSWASATQETQYF. CDR3 sequence (DNA): TGTGCCAGCAGCTGGGCTAGCGCGACCCAAGAGACCCAGTACTTC.

The sample holds one count of this clone. The CDR3 region is CASSSQGAELFF. Written as DNA, the CDR3 is TGTGCCAGCAGTTCACAGGGAGCGGAACTGTTTTTT. V and J are TRBV28 and TRBJ1-4, with D possibly TRBD1 on 6 matching bases. The CDR3 has 12 amino acids. Germline lookup yields CDR1 MDHEN and CDR2 SYDVKM. V was trimmed by 4 bases and J by 12 bases, leaving 12 bases between them.

The chain combines TRBV6-5 with TRBJ1-3; the D gene is possibly TRBD1 (5 bases). The CDR3 totals 15 residues. Trimming took off 5 bases at V and 4 bases at J, with 15 bases between the two ends. Germline CDR1 is MNHEY and CDR2 is SVGAGI. CDR3 in DNA: TGTGCCAGCAGTGGATCAGGGAAGAGGGGAAACACCATATATTTT. Residues: CASSGSGKRGNTIYF.

A single count supports this clone. This rearrangement joins TRBV4-3 to TRBJ1-1, with a weak D call TRBD1 (6 bases). Trimming stripped 1 base from V and 1 base from J, with 10 bases between. Germline lookup yields CDR1 LGHNA and CDR2 YSLEER. The CDR3 loop spans 15 amino acids. This CDR3 reads CASSQVQGRNTEAFF. The CDR3 nucleotides are TGCGCCAGCAGCCAAGTTCAGGGGAGGAACACTGAAGCTTTCTTT.

The chain recombines TRBV28 with TRBJ1-1, with a possible D match to TRBD1 (6 bases). Trimming stripped 7 bases from V and 6 bases from J, with 18 bases between. Germline V gene data show CDR1 as MDHEN and CDR2 as SYDVKM. This CDR3 contains 14 residues. CDR3 nucleotides: TGTGCCAGCACCATAAACCAGGGGTTGGCTGAAGCTTTCTTT. Translated: CASTINQGLAEAFF.

The chain combines TRBV7-9 with TRBJ1-4, with no clear D. Germline lookup yields CDR1 SEHNR and CDR2 FQNEAQ (reference sequence). The CDR3 sequence is 14 residues long. The V end lost 7 bases, the J end lost 8 bases, and 17 bases lay between the germline ends. As DNA, the CDR3 is TGTGCCAGCACCGAGGGCCATCAGGAAGAAAAACTGTTTTTT. It yields the protein CASTEGHQEEKLFF.

This rearrangement joins TRBV21-1 to TRBJ1-1; whether TRBD1, the table's D call, matches the DNA was not checked. TRBV21-1 constitutes a pseudogene. The CDR3 length is 16 residues. CDR3 loop: CASSKERGHPNTEAFF. Here the CDR3 DNA reads TGTGCCAGCAGCAAAGAGAGGGGACACCCGAACACTGAAGCTTTCTTT.

The rearrangement joins TRBV7-9 to TRBJ1-3; tentative D call: TRBD1 (5 bases). Trimming cost V 1 base and J 0 bases, with 10 bases left between them. The germline V gene has CDR1 SEHNR and CDR2 FQNEAQ (reference sequence). This CDR3 is 16 amino acids long. The CDR3 nucleotides read TGTGCCAGCAGCTTAGGGTCAGGGCCCTCTGGAAACACCATATATTTT. Translating gives CASSLGSGPSGNTIYF. The whole variable domain, remainder taken from reference TRBV7-9 and TRBJ1-3, is DTGVSQNPRHKITKRGQNVTFRCDPISEHNRLYWYRQTLGQGPEFLTYFQNEAQLEKSRLLSDRFSAERPKGSFSTLEIQRTEQGDSAMYLCASSLGSGPSGNTIYFGEGSWLTVV.

V gene TRBV29-1 combines with J gene TRBJ2-7; no clear D gene. The germline V gene encodes CDR1 SQVTM and CDR2 ANQGSEA. V was trimmed by 3 bases and J by 5 bases, leaving 5 bases between them. The CDR3 is 10 residues long. The CDR3 DNA sequence: TGCAGCGTTGAGGGCGACGAGCAGTACTTC. Amino acid sequence: CSVEGDEQYF.

The chain recombines TRBV18 with TRBJ1-5, with 9 bases that match TRBD1. This CDR3 is 15 amino acids long. Germline V gives CDR1 KGHSH, CDR2 LQKENI. V gave up 6 bases and J gave up 4 bases; unmatched junction bases: 7. Written as DNA, the CDR3 is TGTGCCAGCTCGTTGGGGACAGGGAATAATCAGCCCCAGCATTTT. Translation: CASSLGTGNNQPQHF.

V and J are TRBV7-2 and TRBJ2-1; 11 bases are a match to TRBD1. The V gene end was trimmed by 3 bases and the J gene end by 5 bases; junction bases not matched to a gene: 6. The germline CDR1 and CDR2 sequences are SGHTA and FQGNSA. The CDR3 sequence is 16 residues long. CDR3: CASSLYRDRGDNEQFF. Here the CDR3 DNA reads TGTGCCAGCAGCTTGTACCGGGACAGGGGGGACAATGAGCAGTTCTTC.

The J gene is TRBJ2-2, the V gene TRBV11-2, with D unclear. CDR3 length: 15 residues. CDR1 SGHAT and CDR2 FQNNGV come from the germline V gene. V was clipped by 8 bases and J by 1 base, with 14 bases between them. The DNA of the CDR3 is TGTGCCAGCTCAGACACTTCCCAGAACACCGGGGAGCTGTTTTTT. It translates to CASSDTSQNTGELFF.

The sample holds a few counts of this clone. The chain uses TRBV9 and TRBJ2-1; TRBD2 might be the D (6 bases). CDR3 size: 16 residues. The V gene's germline CDR1 is SGDLS and CDR2 YYNGEE. Trimming pared 0 bases from V and 8 bases from J, leaving 18 bases between. The CDR3 is CASSVAGGNADDEQFF. The CDR3 nucleotides read TGTGCCAGCAGCGTAGCTGGCGGGAACGCGGACGATGAGCAGTTCTTC.

V usage is TRBV30 and J usage is TRBJ2-7; 11 bases map to TRBD2. CDR1 is GTSNPN and CDR2 is SVGIG in the germline V gene (reference sequence). The length of the CDR3 is 15 residues. The junction had 3 bases not matched to a gene; V was cut back by 1 base and J by 1 base. CDR3 in amino acids: CAWSGTSGRSYEQYF. In nucleotides, the CDR3 is TGTGCCTGGAGTGGGACTAGCGGGCGGTCCTACGAGCAGTACTTC.

The V gene is TRBV6-1, the J gene TRBJ2-1; possible D gene TRBD2, 7 bases. The CDR3 is made up of 15 amino acids. Germline assignment: CDR1 MNHNS and CDR2 SASEGT. V was pared by 7 bases and J by 3 bases, with 16 bases between. The CDR3 loop reads CASIRGGGNYNEQFF. CDR3 DNA sequence: TGTGCCAGCATTCGAGGGGGGGGGAACTACAATGAGCAGTTCTTC.

This chain's CDR3 is CATTSTGGLYNEQFF. The CDR3 DNA is TGTGCCACCACCTCCACGGGAGGCCTCTACAATGAGCAGTTCTTC. V is TRBV6-6 and J is TRBJ2-1; TRBD2 aligns across 7 bases. The junction had 12 bases not matched to a gene; V was cut back by 10 bases and J by 3 bases. CDR1 is MNHNY, CDR2 SVGAGI, per germline (reference sequence). This CDR3 comprises 15 residues.